A single sample is the source of the 24 T cell receptor beta chains below, sequenced in a study of identical twins. Each CDR3 protein gets one entry after TCRdb re-called the 5' RACE reads with MiXCR. Among 400,000 to 550,000 distinct CDR3 sequences, approximately 22% were seen once, and the ten largest hold about 0.91%. The sample was also linked to a second study, of T cells expressing NK-cell markers.

The source material was CD4+ T cells sorted from blood. These receptors were obtained from a woman aged 18-30 years in good health.

The table lists this clonotype with a few counts. This sequence joins TRBV5-1 and TRBJ2-1; D perhaps matches TRBD2 (7 bases). The ends were cut back, 6 bases at V and 3 bases at J, with 16 bases in the middle. CDR3 length equals 15 residues. From germline, CDR1 is SGHRS and CDR2 YFSETQ. CDR3 residues: CASKFGGGGYNEQFF. The CDR3 bases are TGCGCCAGCAAATTCGGGGGCGGGGGCTACAATGAGCAGTTCTTC. The whole variable domain, remainder taken from reference TRBV5-1 and TRBJ2-1, is KAGVTQTPRYLIKTRGQQVTLSCSPISGHRSVSWYQQTPGQGLQFLFEYFSETQRNKGNFPGRFSGRQFSNSRSEMNVSTLELGDSALYLCASKFGGGGYNEQFFGPGTRLTVL.

The chain is built from TRBV5-5 and TRBJ2-5; TRBD2 agrees at 11 bases. The CDR3 loop spans 14 amino acids. Trimming at V came to 2 bases and at J to 4 bases, leaving 1 base not matched to a gene. The germline CDR1 and CDR2 sequences are SGHKS and YYEKEE (reference sequence). The CDR3 is CASSFTSGRETQYF. The DNA of the CDR3 is TGTGCCAGCAGCTTTACTAGCGGGAGAGAGACCCAGTACTTC.

V gene TRBV19 combines with J gene TRBJ1-5; D call uncertain. V was shortened by 1 base and J by 2 bases, with 12 bases between the two germline ends. Germline CDR1 is LNHDA and CDR2 is SQIVND (reference sequence). This CDR3 has 16 amino acids. CDR3 coding DNA: TGTGCCAGTAGTATAGTAGCGCCAGCTCGCAATCAGCCCCAGCATTTT. This gives the protein CASSIVAPARNQPQHF.

The CDR3 sequence: CASSARQGSGNQPQHF. Here the CDR3 DNA reads TGTGCCAGCAGTGCCCGACAGGGTTCGGGCAATCAGCCCCAGCATTTT. The chain links TRBV2 to TRBJ1-5, with TRBD1 matching 7 bases. Germline V lookup: CDR1 SNHLY, CDR2 FYNNEI. The junction had 8 bases not matched to a gene; V was cut back by 4 bases and J by 2 bases. The CDR3 runs to 16 residues.

The chain couples TRBV29-1 to TRBJ2-7; D remains ambiguous. The CDR3 totals 12 residues. Germline V gene data show CDR1 as SQVTM and CDR2 as ANQGSEA. Trimming shortened V by 4 bases and J by 2 bases, and 9 bases separated the two germline ends. The CDR3: CSVATQTYEQYF. The CDR3 region has the DNA TGCAGCGTTGCAACACAAACCTACGAGCAGTACTTC.

This clonotype was counted only a few times. The chain links TRBV5-1 to TRBJ1-1; D perhaps matches TRBD1 (5 bases). The CDR3 is 14 residues long. V lost 3 bases and J lost 5, with 14 bases in between. From germline, CDR1 is SGHRS and CDR2 YFSETQ. The CDR3: CASSSGGGRTEAFF. CDR3 in DNA: TGCGCCAGCAGCTCCGGGGGGGGGAGAACTGAAGCTTTCTTT.

V and J are TRBV29-1 and TRBJ1-4; D is possibly TRBD1 (5 bases). Trimming removed 4 bases at V and 5 bases at J, with 11 bases between. Germline V gene sequence: CDR1 SQVTM, CDR2 ANQGSEA. The CDR3 has 13 amino acids. The CDR3 DNA reads as TGCAGCGTTGGTGGCGACAGCAATGAAAAACTGTTTTTT. This encodes CSVGGDSNEKLFF.

This clonotype was counted a few times. The chain carries TRBV20-1 and TRBJ2-7; D possibly uses TRBD1 or TRBD2 (5 bases each). Germline CDR1 is DFQATT and CDR2 is SNEGSKA (reference sequence). Trimming cost V 5 bases and J 4 bases, with 15 bases left between them. The CDR3 sequence is 13 residues long. The CDR3 region is CSAPEGSGYEQYF. CDR3 nucleotide sequence: TGCAGTGCTCCAGAGGGGAGTGGGTACGAGCAGTACTTC.

This clonotype has more than one count but fewer than ten. The chain combines TRBV4-3 with TRBJ1-4, with a possible D match to TRBD1 (5 bases). The CDR3 consists of 15 residues. V dropped 6 bases and J dropped 2 bases, with 13 bases sitting between them. CDR1 and CDR2 from the germline V gene are LGHNA and YSLEER. Here the CDR3 reads CASRGPAGTNEKLFF. Here the CDR3 DNA reads TGCGCCAGCAGGGGGCCAGCTGGGACTAATGAAAAACTGTTTTTT.

The chain couples TRBV24-1 to TRBJ2-7; D gene uncertain. The CDR3 covers 14 residues. Germline V CDR1 and CDR2: KGHDR, SFDVKD. Trimming stripped 5 bases from V and 2 bases from J, with 12 bases between. The CDR3 loop is CATSATDKPYEQYF. The CDR3 region has the DNA TGTGCCACCAGTGCCACCGACAAGCCCTACGAGCAGTACTTC.

This clonotype has just a few counts. The chain carries TRBV20-1 and TRBJ1-2; no firm D call. CDR3 length: 13 residues. Trimming removed 1 base from V and 4 bases from J, with 10 bases in between. Germline CDR1 DFQATT, CDR2 SNEGSKA (reference sequence). CDR3 sequence: CSARGTGSYGYTF. For the CDR3, the DNA is TGCAGTGCTAGAGGAACGGGGTCCTATGGCTACACCTTC.

In this sample, this clonotype turned up a few times. The J gene is TRBJ2-1, the V gene TRBV5-6; D call uncertain. This CDR3 has 15 amino acids. The V and J ends lost 4 bases and 2 bases respectively, with 13 bases between them. The germline V gene encodes CDR1 SGHDT and CDR2 YYEEEE. DNA of the CDR3: TGTGCCAGCAGCCCGGACCGCGGAGCCTACAATGAGCAGTTCTTC. It is translated as CASSPDRGAYNEQFF.

This clonotype was found a few times. J is TRBJ1-3 and V is TRBV9; D is perhaps TRBD1 (5 bases). The CDR3 spans 13 residues. Germline CDR1 and CDR2: SGDLS and YYNGEE. V lost 3 bases to trimming and J lost 3 bases, with 7 bases between them. The CDR3 sequence is CASSEGFGNTIYF. CDR3 bases: TGTGCCAGCAGCGAGGGGTTTGGAAACACCATATATTTT.

The J gene is TRBJ2-1, the V gene TRBV7-2; D ambiguous. The CDR3 is made up of 15 amino acids. The V end lost 2 bases, the J end lost 7 bases, and 15 bases lay between the germline ends. Germline-derived CDR1 and CDR2 are SGHTA and FQGNSA. CDR3 region: CASSLRQSGRNEQFF. The CDR3 nucleotides read TGTGCCAGCAGCTTAAGGCAGAGTGGTCGAAATGAGCAGTTCTTC. Drawing the rest from reference TRBV7-2 and TRBJ2-1, the complete variable domain is GAGVSQSPSNKVTEKGKDVELRCDPISGHTALYWYRQSLGQGLEFLIYFQGNSAPDKSGLPSDRFSAERTGGSVSTLTIQRTQQEDSAVYLCASSLRQSGRNEQFFGPGTRLTVL.

This clonotype showed up many times. The rearrangement joins TRBV10-3 to TRBJ2-1, with D unresolved. This CDR3 has 11 amino acids. Per germline, CDR1 ENHRY and CDR2 SYGVKD. V lost 0 bases, J lost 10 bases, and 4 bases lay in between. The CDR3 spells CAISESQEQFF. The CDR3 bases are TGTGCCATCAGTGAGTCCCAGGAGCAGTTCTTC.

The sample holds a few counts of this clonotype. V is TRBV10-3 and J is TRBJ2-2; TRBD1 is a possible D gene (5 bases). Trimming shortened V by 6 bases and J by 0 bases, and 8 bases separated the two germline ends. The CDR3 is made up of 14 amino acids. CDR1 and CDR2 from the germline V gene are ENHRY and SYGVKD. CDR3 region: CAIRAGPNTGELFF. CDR3 DNA sequence: TGTGCCATCAGAGCAGGGCCGAACACCGGGGAGCTGTTTTTT.

V usage is TRBV7-2 and J usage is TRBJ2-5, with 9 bases that match TRBD2. With 6 bases clipped from V and 5 bases from J, the junction kept 16 bases outside the gene matches. CDR3 length: 17 amino acids. CDR1 is SGHTA and CDR2 is FQGNSA in the germline V gene. This CDR3 reads CASRVSGGPSKRETQYF. CDR3 nucleotide sequence: TGTGCCAGCAGGGTTAGCGGGGGCCCCTCTAAGCGGGAGACCCAGTACTTC.

The chain recombines TRBV5-1 with TRBJ2-7; no clear D gene. Looked up from germline, CDR1 is SGHRS and CDR2 is YFSETQ. Trimming stripped 0 bases from V and 3 bases from J, with 10 bases between. CDR3 length equals 14 residues. CDR3 sequence (DNA): TGCGCCAGCAGCTTGGCCGGAGAATTCTACGAGCAGTACTTC. This translates into CASSLAGEFYEQYF.

The genes are TRBV15 and TRBJ2-1; possibly TRBD1 for D (5 bases). V was clipped by 4 bases and J by 5 bases, with 12 bases between them. Germline CDR1 is LNHNV and CDR2 is YYDKDF (reference sequence). This CDR3 region has 14 residues. The CDR3 loop is CATSTHQGNNEQFF. The DNA of the CDR3 is TGTGCCACCAGCACGCACCAGGGTAACAATGAGCAGTTCTTC. Filled out from reference TRBV15 and TRBJ2-1, the complete variable domain reads DAMVIQNPRYQVTQFGKPVTLSCSQTLNHNVMYWYQQKSSQAPKLLFHYYDKDFNNEADTPDNFQSRRPNTSFCFLDIRSPGLGDTAMYLCATSTHQGNNEQFFGPGTRLTVL.

This rearrangement joins TRBV20-1 to TRBJ2-1, with 9 bases fitting TRBD2. Germline-derived CDR1 and CDR2 are DFQATT and SNEGSKA (reference sequence). The CDR3 extends over 16 amino acids. V dropped 0 bases and J dropped 8; count of bases not matched to a gene: 11. Here the CDR3 DNA reads TGCAGTGCTAGAGATCAGGGCGGGAGGGCCCGGCATGAGCAGTTCTTC. It codes for CSARDQGGRARHEQFF.

This rearrangement joins TRBV20-1 to TRBJ1-1; 7 nucleotides line up with TRBD1. Germline V gene data show CDR1 as DFQATT and CDR2 as SNEGSKA (reference sequence). Trimming took 6 bases from V and 5 from J; bases not matched to a gene: 9. The CDR3 spans 13 residues. CDR3 residues: CSARRQGRTEAFF. CDR3 bases: TGCAGTGCCCGGCGACAGGGAAGGACTGAAGCTTTCTTT.

In this sample, this clonotype turned up a few times. V gene TRBV30 combines with J gene TRBJ1-4; 10 nucleotides agree with TRBD1. V trimming: 3 bases; J trimming: 7 bases; junction bases outside the gene matches: 5. The germline CDR1 and CDR2 sequences are GTSNPN and SVGIG (reference sequence). CDR3 length: 14 residues. This CDR3 reads CAWRPDRGGEKLFF. DNA for the CDR3: TGTGCCTGGAGGCCGGACAGGGGGGGTGAAAAACTGTTTTTT. The full variable domain, completed using reference TRBV30 and TRBJ1-4, is SQTIHQWPATLVQPVGSPLSLECTVEGTSNPNLYWYRQAAGRGLQLLFYSVGIGQISSEVPQNLSASRPQDRQFILSSKKLLLSDSGFYLCAWRPDRGGEKLFFGSGTQLSVL.

The chain employs TRBV11-3 and TRBJ2-3; D not resolved. Germline CDR1 SGHNT, CDR2 YENEEA. The CDR3 sequence is 16 residues long. The V end lost 1 base, the J end lost 0 bases, and 11 bases lay between the germline ends. CDR3 DNA: TGTGCCAGCAGCTTAGTAACGACCACTAGCACAGATACGCAGTATTTT. It is translated as CASSLVTTTSTDTQYF.

The chain carries TRBV5-6 and TRBJ2-5; D gene unclear. Germline V CDR1 and CDR2: SGHDT, YYEEEE. The CDR3 covers 14 residues. Trimming pared 4 bases from V and 2 bases from J, leaving 12 bases between. CDR3 in amino acids: CASSRKVPQETQYF. The CDR3 DNA reads TGTGCCAGCAGCCGCAAAGTACCTCAAGAGACCCAGTACTTC.